One sample yielded the 17 T cell receptor beta chains listed below, sequenced in a study of T cell responses to AZD1222 COVID-19 vaccine. The assay was immunoSEQ multiplex PCR, and TCRdb's table has in-frame clones only and misses some. The repertoire has about 78,000 clones, roughly 87% of them found once; the top ten carry roughly a quarter. Sequencing was performed on peripheral blood, taken on day 0 of AZD1222 vaccination. These receptors all come from an adult in good health.

The chain combines TRBV7-8 with TRBJ2-3; 9 bases are shared with TRBD2. Trimming cost V 5 bases and J 2 bases; bases outside gene matches: 8. The CDR3 spans 16 residues. Looked up from germline, CDR1 is SGHVS and CDR2 is FQNEAQ. The chain's CDR3 is CASSPGWGLATDTQYF. In DNA form, the CDR3 reads TGTGCCAGCAGCCCCGGTTGGGGACTAGCCACAGATACGCAGTATTTT.

This chain joins TRBV12-5 and TRBJ2-7, with a possible D match to TRBD1 (5 bases). The CDR3 has 11 amino acids. Between the trimmed V and J ends, which lost 1 base and 9 bases, there was a span of 7 bases. Germline loops: CDR1 LGHNT, CDR2 FRNRAP. As DNA, the CDR3 is TGTGCTAGTGGTTTGGACCAGGGGCAGTACTTC. The encoded protein is CASGLDQGQYF.

This clone was counted once. The V and J genes are TRBV21-1 and TRBJ2-7; the tabulated D call, TRBD2, remains unverified against the DNA. TRBV21-1 is a pseudogene segment. CDR3 length equals 19 residues. The CDR3 loop is CASSIREFRTSGSFDEQYF. DNA of the CDR3: TGTGCCAGCAGCATAAGGGAGTTCAGGACTAGCGGGAGTTTCGACGAGCAGTACTTC.

The V and J genes are TRBV6-1 and TRBJ1-1, with D uncertain. CDR3 length equals 15 residues. V was trimmed by 3 bases and J by 3 bases, leaving 14 bases between them. The V gene's germline CDR1 is MNHNS and CDR2 SASEGT. The CDR3 coding sequence is TGTGCCAGCAGTGACCCGGGAGGACGGTACACTGAAGCTTTCTTT. Protein sequence: CASSDPGGRYTEAFF.

V gene TRBV12-5 combines with J gene TRBJ1-2; no clear D gene. The length of the CDR3 is 13 residues. V was shortened by 0 bases and J by 12 bases, with 14 bases between the two germline ends. The germline gives CDR1 LGHNT, CDR2 FRNRAP. The CDR3 sequence: CASGLVPGFMHTF. CDR3 coding DNA: TGTGCTAGTGGTTTGGTACCGGGGTTTATGCACACCTTC.

This sequence joins TRBV19 and TRBJ1-1; D perhaps matches TRBD1 (6 bases). The germline V gene encodes CDR1 LNHDA and CDR2 SQIVND (reference sequence). The CDR3 extends over 14 amino acids. V shed 10 bases and J shed 3 bases, with 18 bases lying between them. CDR3 amino acids: CATGVVSGDTEAFF. CDR3 sequence (DNA): TGTGCCACAGGGGTGGTTTCTGGAGACACTGAAGCTTTCTTT.

The chain employs TRBV7-9 and TRBJ1-1; D might be TRBD1 (6 bases). Germline CDR1 SEHNR, CDR2 FQNEAQ (reference sequence). CDR3 length: 15 amino acids. V lost 6 bases to trimming and J lost 0 bases, with 14 bases between them. As DNA, the CDR3 is TGTGCCAGCAGTCCCTCCGGACAGTTGAACACTGAAGCTTTCTTT. It yields the protein CASSPSGQLNTEAFF.

The chain couples TRBV6-6 to TRBJ1-4; D unclear. CDR1 and CDR2 from the germline V gene are MNHNY and SVGAGI (reference sequence). V shed 2 bases and J shed 0 bases, with 7 bases lying between them. This CDR3 has 15 residues. The CDR3 loop reads CASSYRVATNEKLFF. CDR3 nucleotide sequence: TGTGCCAGCAGTTACAGGGTTGCAACTAATGAAAAACTGTTTTTT.

V and J are TRBV3-1 (or the pseudogene TRBV3-2) and TRBJ2-3, with D unclear. This CDR3 contains 11 residues. V dropped 1 base and J dropped 6 bases, with 2 bases sitting between them. Germline CDR1 and CDR2: LGHDT and YNNKEL (reference sequence). The CDR3 region has the DNA TGTGCCAGCAGCCAAGCGGATACGCAGTATTTT. Translation: CASSQADTQYF.

V gene TRBV4-3 combines with J gene TRBJ1-3; D not certain. V lost 0 bases, J lost 4 bases, and 7 bases lay in between. The V gene's germline CDR1 is LGHNA and CDR2 YSLEER. The CDR3 totals 14 residues. CDR3 region: CASSQDFAGNTIYF. The DNA for the CDR3 is TGCGCCAGCAGCCAAGATTTCGCGGGAAACACCATATATTTT.

The chain recombines TRBV14 with TRBJ2-1, with a possible D match to TRBD1 (5 bases). CDR1 and CDR2 (germline): SGHDN, FVKESK. The CDR3 is 16 amino acids. The V gene lost 0 bases and the J gene lost 5 bases, with 14 bases spanning the gap. The CDR3 loop is CASSQDLFATDNEQFF. As DNA, the CDR3 is TGTGCCAGCAGCCAAGATTTATTTGCGACAGACAATGAGCAGTTCTTC.

The chain recombines TRBV23-1 with TRBJ2-5; TRBD2 is a possible D gene (6 bases). TRBV23-1 falls under the ORF class, with uncertain function. With 2 bases removed from V and 5 bases from J, the gap between germline ends came to 27 bases. The CDR3 loop spans 19 amino acids. The DNA for the CDR3 is TGCGCCAGCAGTCAACCCCGAGGTATGCGTTTCCGTGGGGGGGAGACCCAGTACTTC. The encoded protein is CASSQPRGMRFRGGETQYF.

This clone was found a few times. The rearrangement uses TRBV3-1 (or the pseudogene TRBV3-2) and TRBJ1-4; 9 bases line up with TRBD1. Per the germline V gene, CDR1 is LGHDT and CDR2 is YNNKEL (reference sequence). Trimming cost V 0 bases and J 7 bases; bases outside gene matches: 9. The CDR3 extends over 17 amino acids. In nucleotides, the CDR3 is TGTGCCAGCAGCCAAGATCGGGGGGGGGACAGGGCTGAAAAACTGTTTTTT. Its translation is CASSQDRGGDRAEKLFF.

This chain joins TRBV5-1 and TRBJ1-6; TRBD1 is a possible D gene (5 bases). CDR1 is SGHRS and CDR2 is YFSETQ in the germline V gene. The V end was cut by 0 bases, the J end by 7 bases, with 11 bases between. The CDR3 runs to 15 residues. CDR3 region: CASSLGVGVNSPLHF. The CDR3 DNA reads as TGCGCCAGCAGCTTGGGAGTAGGGGTGAATTCACCCCTCCACTTT.

This clone has a handful of counts. The chain carries TRBV28 and TRBJ1-5; 7 bases line up with TRBD1. With V trimmed by 4 bases and J by 8 bases, 8 bases remained unmatched. This CDR3 spans 14 amino acids. Germline CDR1 reads MDHEN; CDR2 reads SYDVKM. CDR3 coding DNA: TGTGCCAGCAGTTCTGCAGGGGGGATAAAGCCCCAGCATTTT. Protein sequence: CASSSAGGIKPQHF.

The chain is built from TRBV11-2 and TRBJ2-7; maybe TRBD1 (5 bases). The germline V gene has CDR1 SGHAT and CDR2 FQNNGV. This CDR3 has 16 residues. Between the trimmed V and J ends, which lost 5 bases and 3 bases, there was a span of 20 bases. The chain's CDR3 is CASSPTTGPIGYEQYF. In DNA form, the CDR3 reads TGTGCCAGCAGCCCTACAACAGGCCCCATCGGCTACGAGCAGTACTTC.

The chain uses TRBV12-3 or TRBV12-4 and TRBJ1-4, with TRBD1 as a possible D gene (5 bases). The CDR3 is 13 amino acids. V lost 2 bases and J 8 bases, leaving 9 bases between the germline ends. The CDR3 DNA sequence: TGTGCCAGCAGTTTAAGGGGCGAGGAAAAACTGTTTTTT. Its translation is CASSLRGEEKLFF.